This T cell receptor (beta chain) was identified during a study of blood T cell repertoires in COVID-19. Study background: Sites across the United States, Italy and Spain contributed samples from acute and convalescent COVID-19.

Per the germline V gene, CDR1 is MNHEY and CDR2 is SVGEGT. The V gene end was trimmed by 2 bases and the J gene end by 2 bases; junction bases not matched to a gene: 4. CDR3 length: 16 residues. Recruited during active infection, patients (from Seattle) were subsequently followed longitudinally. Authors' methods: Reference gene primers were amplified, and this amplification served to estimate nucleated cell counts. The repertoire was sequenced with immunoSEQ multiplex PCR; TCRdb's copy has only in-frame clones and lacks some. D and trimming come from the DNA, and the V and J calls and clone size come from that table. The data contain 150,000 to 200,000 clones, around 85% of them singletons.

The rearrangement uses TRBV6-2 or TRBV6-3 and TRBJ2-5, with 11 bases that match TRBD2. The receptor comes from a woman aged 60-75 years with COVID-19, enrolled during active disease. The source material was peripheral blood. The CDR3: CASSYPRTSGQETQYF. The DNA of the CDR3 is TGTGCCAGCAGTTACCCTCGGACTAGCGGGCAAGAGACCCAGTACTTC.